The clone carrying this T cell receptor beta chain was seen a few times. Its antigen remains unknown. Sequencing of the DNA from cultured CD4+ T cells was carried out with the Oncomine TCR Beta short-read assay. A single record per CDR3 protein comes from TCRdb applying MiXCR to the PCR reads. The sample holds some 21,000 distinct CDR3 sequences; 43% are singletons and the top ten take 4% to 5%. The data were obtained in a study of vaccination and CD4 T cells after COVID-19. Time point specified: late sampling 161 to 241 days after vaccination in a few convalescent patients. Treatment: roughly 11-day PBMC culture with coronavirus spike peptide pools or control peptides (ViraFEST assay). This clonotype was obtained from a human donor who had recovered from COVID-19. This material consisted of CD4+ T cells from blood, cultured in vitro, taken about 7 months after SARS-CoV-2 vaccination.

The CDR3 DNA is TGTGCCAGCAGCCCAGGGTTGGGTTCACCCCTCCACTTT. The encoded protein is CASSPGLGSPLHF. The chain is built from TRBV7-2 and TRBJ1-6; weak D call: TRBD1 (5 bases). The CDR3 has 13 amino acids. Germline V gene lookup returns CDR1 SGHTA and CDR2 FQGNSA. The V and J ends lost 5 bases and 9 bases respectively, with 11 bases between them.